The T cell receptor beta chain under discussion was sequenced for a study of spatial heterogeneity in lung cancer. Study overall: For the average unique TCR and UMI combination, more than 8.5 occurrences appeared in raw reads. General observations from the study: Counts that tracked tumor mutation counts were those of expanded intratumoral alpha and beta TCRs.

Trimming left V 6 bases short and J 6 bases short, with 8 bases between. CDR1 is DFQATT and CDR2 is SNEGSKA in the germline V gene (reference sequence). The CDR3 totals 11 residues. MiXCR, run by TCRdb on the 5' RACE reads, gives a single entry per CDR3 protein. The sample has about 9,200 distinct CDR3 sequences, approximately 8.2% seen once. The sample holds many counts of this clonotype. Its antigen is not known. Documented time point: sample taken at primary tumor resection. The rearrangement links TRBV20-1 to TRBJ1-4; no clear D. This TCR came from a male donor with early-stage non-small cell lung cancer. The source was lung tumor tissue, collected at surgery. The CDR3 reads CSARTDEKLFF. In nucleotides, the CDR3 is TGCAGTGCCCGGACGGATGAAAAACTGTTTTTT.